Each of the 29 T cell receptor beta chains below was sequenced from the same sample in a study of cytomegalovirus exposure and HLA in healthy donors. The PCR used 60 Vbeta and 13 Jbeta primers. Sequencing was performed with immunoSEQ multiplex PCR; in TCRdb, only in-frame clones are kept and a portion is missing. The sample holds 130,000 or so clones; around 77% are singletons and the top ten take more than 0.95%. Sequencing used PBMCs. These TCRs come from a man in his forties or fifties in good health and CMV-seronegative.

The sample holds a few counts of this clone. This chain connects TRBV10-3 to TRBJ2-4; 11 positions match TRBD2. The V segment lost 6 bases and the J segment 6 bases; nucleotides outside the gene matches: 7. The CDR3 has 15 residues. Germline CDR1 is ENHRY and CDR2 is SYGVKD. The CDR3 nucleotides read TGTGCCATCAGAGACGGGACTAGCGGTTCAAACATTCAGTACTTC. Residues: CAIRDGTSGSNIQYF.

The J gene is TRBJ2-1, the V gene TRBV9; TRBD1 agrees at 10 bases. CDR1 SGDLS and CDR2 YYNGEE come from the germline V gene. The CDR3 runs to 15 residues. The ends lost 3 bases at V and 7 bases at J; junction bases unmatched: 7. Written as DNA, the CDR3 is TGTGCCAGCAGCGAGTCCGGGACAGGGGCTAATGAGCAGTTCTTC. It encodes CASSESGTGANEQFF.

The gene calls are TRBV28 and TRBJ1-1; TRBD1 might be the D (5 bases). Germline assignment: CDR1 MDHEN and CDR2 SYDVKM. The length of the CDR3 is 13 residues. Trimming left V 6 bases short and J 0 bases short, with 8 bases between. This CDR3 is CASRTVMNTEAFF. CDR3 coding DNA: TGTGCCAGCAGGACAGTCATGAACACTGAAGCTTTCTTT. Looking up the rest from reference TRBV28 and TRBJ1-1 gives the full variable domain: DVKVTQSSRYLVKRTGEKVFLECVQDMDHENMFWYRQDPGLGLRLIYFSYDVKMKEKGDIPEGYSVSREKKERFSLILESASTNQTSMYLCASRTVMNTEAFFGQGTRLTVV.

This chain links TRBV2 with TRBJ2-2; TRBD1 might be the D (6 bases). Germline V gene sequence: CDR1 SNHLY, CDR2 FYNNEI. V shed 4 bases and J shed 4 bases, with 13 bases lying between them. This CDR3 region has 15 residues. Written as DNA, the CDR3 is TGTGCCAGCAGTGCGGGCAGGGGTCCCACCGGGGAGCTGTTTTTT. It is translated as CASSAGRGPTGELFF.

Regarding this clone: A read error may produce the germline difference seen at one junction end. This chain joins TRBV5-1 and TRBJ2-7; the match to TRBD1 covers 11 bases. CDR1 is SGHRS, CDR2 YFSETQ, per germline. The CDR3 is made up of 13 amino acids. In DNA, the CDR3 is TGCGCCAGCAGGTTGGGACAGGGGGGCGAGCAGTACTTC. It specifies CASRLGQGGEQYF.

This clone was counted a single time. This chain links TRBV27 with TRBJ2-3, with no clear D. The CDR3 spans 14 residues. Trimming removed 5 bases at V and 6 bases at J, with 15 bases between. Germline V gene sequence: CDR1 MNHEY, CDR2 SMNVEV (reference sequence). DNA of the CDR3: TGTGCCAGCAGTCTAAGGCGGTTCTTTGATACGCAGTATTTT. It codes for CASSLRRFFDTQYF.

In this sample, this clone turned up a few times. This chain connects TRBV12-5 to TRBJ2-1, with D possibly being TRBD2 (6 bases). V lost 6 bases and J 6 bases, leaving 15 bases between the germline ends. CDR1 and CDR2 (germline): LGHNT, FRNRAP. This CDR3 contains 14 residues. CDR3 loop: CASGSLGGANEQFF. In nucleotides, the CDR3 is TGTGCTAGTGGCAGTTTGGGGGGAGCCAATGAGCAGTTCTTC.

The chain links TRBV28 to TRBJ1-4, with 7 bases fitting TRBD1. Germline V CDR1 and CDR2: MDHEN, SYDVKM. V lost 3 bases, J lost 8 bases, and 0 bases stayed unmatched. The CDR3 is 12 residues long. The CDR3 reads CASSLTGEKLFF. As DNA, the CDR3 is TGTGCCAGCAGTTTGACAGGGGAAAAACTGTTTTTT.

This clone showed up just a few times. The chain joins TRBV2 to TRBJ1-4; D ambiguous. The CDR3 has 13 amino acids. CDR1 and CDR2 from the germline V gene are SNHLY and FYNNEI. V dropped 2 bases and J dropped 4 bases, with 5 bases sitting between them. CDR3 nucleotide sequence: TGTGCCAGCAGTGAACAGGTTAATGAAAAACTGTTTTTT. Translated: CASSEQVNEKLFF.

The chain couples TRBV2 to TRBJ1-5; 8 bases line up with TRBD1. With V trimmed by 2 bases and J by 3 bases, 3 bases remained unmatched. Germline V gene sequence: CDR1 SNHLY, CDR2 FYNNEI. CDR3 length: 15 residues. As DNA, the CDR3 is TGTGCCAGCAGTGAACAGGGGGCCAACAATCAGCCCCAGCATTTT. Translating gives CASSEQGANNQPQHF.

V usage is TRBV10-3 and J usage is TRBJ1-2, with TRBD1 matching over 7 bases. The germline V gene has CDR1 ENHRY and CDR2 SYGVKD. The CDR3 has 13 residues. Germline trimming cut 2 bases from V and 5 bases from J; bases unmatched to any gene: 2. The chain's CDR3 is CAISEQGEYGYTF. In nucleotides, the CDR3 is TGTGCCATCAGTGAGCAGGGGGAGTATGGCTACACCTTC.

This chain joins TRBV28 and TRBJ1-2, with TRBD1 identical over 9 bases. The germline gives CDR1 MDHEN, CDR2 SYDVKM. This CDR3 spans 17 amino acids. Trimming took 6 bases from V and 1 from J; bases not matched to a gene: 12. CDR3 in amino acids: CASSPGTGYTFNYGYTF. CDR3 nucleotide sequence: TGTGCCAGCAGCCCCGGGACAGGGTATACATTTAACTATGGCTACACCTTC.

The chain combines TRBV11-2 with TRBJ1-5, with 9 bases aligning to TRBD1. This CDR3 is 17 amino acids long. The germline CDR1 and CDR2 sequences are SGHAT and FQNNGV. Germline trimming cut 4 bases from V and 6 bases from J; bases unmatched to any gene: 13. The CDR3 region has the DNA TGTGCCAGCAGCTCTCAACAAACACAGGGGGCGGCTCAGCCCCAGCATTTT. It codes for CASSSQQTQGAAQPQHF.

This clone has just a few counts. The gene calls are TRBV5-4 and TRBJ2-1, with a tentative D call TRBD1 (6 bases). CDR3 length: 13 amino acids. V lost 1 base to trimming and J lost 5 bases, with 7 bases between them. CDR1 and CDR2 from the germline V gene are SGHNT and YYREEE (reference sequence). DNA of the CDR3: TGTGCCAGCAGCTTGAGGACAGACAATGAGCAGTTCTTC. Amino acids: CASSLRTDNEQFF.

The V gene is TRBV5-1, the J gene TRBJ2-2, with 14 bases lining up with TRBD2. Germline-derived CDR1 and CDR2 are SGHRS and YFSETQ. J was trimmed by 3 bases and V by 4 bases; bases with no gene match: 8. The CDR3 runs 18 residues. Here the CDR3 reads CASSLGTSGSWYTGELFF. DNA for the CDR3: TGCGCCAGCAGCCTCGGGACTAGCGGGAGTTGGTACACCGGGGAGCTGTTTTTT.

The count of this clone is one. This chain links TRBV6-4 with TRBJ2-3; TRBD2 matches 8 bases. The V segment lost 0 bases and the J segment 6 bases; nucleotides outside the gene matches: 8. The CDR3 spans 16 residues. Germline assignment: CDR1 MRHNA and CDR2 SNTAGT. The CDR3 loop is CASSDSGAGGADTQYF. CDR3 DNA: TGTGCCAGCAGTGACTCGGGTGCGGGAGGAGCGGATACGCAGTATTTT.

The chain employs TRBV11-2 and TRBJ1-3; no clear D gene. CDR1 is SGHAT, CDR2 FQNNGV, per germline. There are 13 residues in the CDR3. V shed 5 bases and J shed 3 bases, with 8 bases lying between them. CDR3 protein: CASSVEHGNTIYF. CDR3 bases: TGTGCCAGCAGCGTCGAACATGGAAACACCATATATTTT. Supplemented by reference TRBV11-2 and TRBJ1-3, the full variable domain reads EAGVAQSPRYKIIEKRQSVAFWCNPISGHATLYWYQQILGQGPKLLIQFQNNGVVDDSQLPKDRFSAERLKGVDSTLKIQPAKLEDSAVYLCASSVEHGNTIYFGEGSWLTVV.

The V and J genes are TRBV28 and TRBJ1-1, with D tentatively TRBD1 (5 bases). The CDR3 contains 15 residues. Germline CDR1 reads MDHEN; CDR2 reads SYDVKM. V lost 7 bases, J lost 10 bases, and 25 bases lay in between. CDR3 bases: TGTGCCAGCAACCTAGGGGCTGCAGGGTCGGAGGGAGCTTTCTTT. Encoded protein: CASNLGAAGSEGAFF.

This rearrangement joins TRBV19 to TRBJ2-7; 8 nucleotides agree with TRBD1. Looked up from germline, CDR1 is LNHDA and CDR2 is SQIVND (reference sequence). The ends lost 5 bases at V and 3 bases at J; junction bases unmatched: 6. This CDR3 region has 14 residues. CDR3 sequence (DNA): TGTGCCAGTAGTCTCCGGACAGGGAACTACGAGCAGTACTTC. It encodes CASSLRTGNYEQYF.

The rearrangement joins TRBV7-8 to TRBJ1-2, with D perhaps TRBD1 (6 bases). V lost 1 base to trimming and J lost 4 bases, with 10 bases between them. The CDR3 runs 14 residues. The germline CDR1 and CDR2 sequences are SGHVS and FQNEAQ. CDR3 DNA sequence: TGTGCCAGCAGCTTAGAGCAGGGGATCTATGGCTACACCTTC. It specifies CASSLEQGIYGYTF.

This clone was observed a single time. CDR3 loop: CAWSVRTSGSNEQFF. DNA for the CDR3: TGTGCCTGGAGTGTACGGACTAGCGGGAGCAATGAGCAGTTCTTC. The chain joins TRBV30 to TRBJ2-1, with TRBD2 matching 13 bases. The junction had 2 bases not matched to a gene; V was cut back by 0 bases and J by 6 bases. CDR3 length: 15 residues. The germline V gene has CDR1 GTSNPN and CDR2 SVGIG (reference sequence). Drawing the rest from reference TRBV30 and TRBJ2-1, the complete variable domain is SQTIHQWPATLVQPVGSPLSLECTVEGTSNPNLYWYRQAAGRGLQLLFYSVGIGQISSEVPQNLSASRPQDRQFILSSKKLLLSDSGFYLCAWSVRTSGSNEQFFGPGTRLTVL.

This chain links TRBV5-4 with TRBJ1-4, with 9 nucleotides matching TRBD1. This CDR3 has 14 amino acids. Germline trimming cut 4 bases from V and 7 bases from J; bases unmatched to any gene: 5. Germline CDR1 reads SGHNT; CDR2 reads YYREEE (reference sequence). The CDR3 nucleotides read TGTGCCAGCAGCCCGGGACAGGGCGGTGAAAAACTGTTTTTT. It is translated as CASSPGQGGEKLFF.

The rearrangement links TRBV4-2 to TRBJ2-5, with TRBD2 as a possible D gene (5 bases). CDR1 is LGHNA, CDR2 YNFKEQ, per germline. Trimming took off 0 bases at V and 5 bases at J, with 13 bases between the two ends. The length of the CDR3 is 15 residues. CDR3 loop: CASSQDDEGSETQYF. The CDR3 DNA is TGTGCCAGCAGCCAAGATGACGAGGGATCGGAGACCCAGTACTTC.

The V call is TRBV18, the J call TRBJ2-1; 8 bases are shared with TRBD2. This CDR3 contains 13 residues. Germline V lookup: CDR1 KGHSH, CDR2 LQKENI. Unmatched junction bases numbered 4, after V lost 8 bases and J lost 4 bases. The CDR3 DNA is TGTGCCAGCATGACTAGCGCGTACAATGAGCAGTTCTTC. This gives the protein CASMTSAYNEQFF. Supplemented by reference TRBV18 and TRBJ2-1, the full variable domain reads NAGVMQNPRHLVRRRGQEARLRCSPMKGHSHVYWYRQLPEEGLKFMVYLQKENIIDESGMPKERFSAEFPKEGPSILRIQQVVRGDSAAYFCASMTSAYNEQFFGPGTRLTVL.

The chain has TRBV10-3 and TRBJ2-2, with unresolved D. Germline loops: CDR1 ENHRY, CDR2 SYGVKD. This CDR3 has 15 amino acids. The V and J ends lost 8 bases and 4 bases respectively, with 17 bases between them. The CDR3 nucleotides read TGTGCCATCTCCCAAAGCCGGTTTATCACCGGGGAGCTGTTTTTT. This encodes CAISQSRFITGELFF.

The rearrangement uses TRBV28 and TRBJ1-5; no clear D gene. The CDR3 runs 13 residues. V was trimmed by 5 bases and J by 7 bases, leaving 12 bases between them. Germline loops: CDR1 MDHEN, CDR2 SYDVKM. In nucleotides, the CDR3 is TGTGCCAGCAGTCCCCCCTGGGCACAGCCCCAGCATTTT. Residues: CASSPPWAQPQHF. The full variable domain, completed using reference TRBV28 and TRBJ1-5, is DVKVTQSSRYLVKRTGEKVFLECVQDMDHENMFWYRQDPGLGLRLIYFSYDVKMKEKGDIPEGYSVSREKKERFSLILESASTNQTSMYLCASSPPWAQPQHFGDGTRLSIL.

V is TRBV2 and J is TRBJ2-5; 8 positions agree with TRBD1. CDR1 is SNHLY and CDR2 is FYNNEI in the germline V gene. V shed 6 bases and J 1 base; nucleotides not matched to a gene: 7. There are 15 residues in the CDR3. In DNA, the CDR3 is TGTGCCAGCAGCGACAGGGGTCCACTCCAAGAGACCCAGTACTTC. It is translated as CASSDRGPLQETQYF.

The CDR3 DNA reads as TGTGCCAGCAGTGAATGGGGCAGCTCCTATGGCTACACCTTC. Translated, it gives CASSEWGSSYGYTF. V usage is TRBV6-1 and J usage is TRBJ1-2; TRBD1 might be the D (5 bases). Germline CDR1 reads MNHNS; CDR2 reads SASEGT. The CDR3 spans 14 residues. V gave up 2 bases and J gave up 4 bases, with 11 bases separating them.

The chain combines TRBV15 with TRBJ1-2; the D is unclear. The V gene lost 2 bases and the J gene lost 8 bases, with 12 bases spanning the gap. The germline V gene encodes CDR1 LNHNV and CDR2 YYDKDF (reference sequence). This CDR3 comprises 13 residues. As DNA, the CDR3 is TGTGCCACCAGCAGACCTGGGAGGTTCGGCTACACCTTC. Protein product: CATSRPGRFGYTF.